What follows describes a single T cell receptor beta chain. The CDR3 consists of 14 residues. Germline V gene lookup returns CDR1 MNHEY and CDR2 SVGAGI. V lost 7 bases to trimming and J lost 7 bases, with 14 bases between them. The data stem from a study of blood T cell repertoires in COVID-19. Study in general: Specimens from acute and convalescent COVID-19 originated in the United States, Italy and Spain. The analysed material was cDNA or gDNA that came from T cells, B-cell-depleted T cells, or PBMCs.

This table comes from immunoSEQ multiplex PCR, and its TCRdb copy is limited to in-frame clones, with some not included. The data show 97,000 or so clones, with 87% seen just once and under 6.5% held by the top ten. The sequenced sample was peripheral blood. This TCR derives from a woman between 50 and 59 years old with COVID-19, enrolled during active disease. The V and J genes are TRBV6-5 and TRBJ1-6; a possible D gene is TRBD1 (5 bases). The CDR3 nucleotides are TGTGCCAGCACCTGGAGGGGTTGGAATTCACCCCTCCACTTT. Its translation is CASTWRGWNSPLHF.